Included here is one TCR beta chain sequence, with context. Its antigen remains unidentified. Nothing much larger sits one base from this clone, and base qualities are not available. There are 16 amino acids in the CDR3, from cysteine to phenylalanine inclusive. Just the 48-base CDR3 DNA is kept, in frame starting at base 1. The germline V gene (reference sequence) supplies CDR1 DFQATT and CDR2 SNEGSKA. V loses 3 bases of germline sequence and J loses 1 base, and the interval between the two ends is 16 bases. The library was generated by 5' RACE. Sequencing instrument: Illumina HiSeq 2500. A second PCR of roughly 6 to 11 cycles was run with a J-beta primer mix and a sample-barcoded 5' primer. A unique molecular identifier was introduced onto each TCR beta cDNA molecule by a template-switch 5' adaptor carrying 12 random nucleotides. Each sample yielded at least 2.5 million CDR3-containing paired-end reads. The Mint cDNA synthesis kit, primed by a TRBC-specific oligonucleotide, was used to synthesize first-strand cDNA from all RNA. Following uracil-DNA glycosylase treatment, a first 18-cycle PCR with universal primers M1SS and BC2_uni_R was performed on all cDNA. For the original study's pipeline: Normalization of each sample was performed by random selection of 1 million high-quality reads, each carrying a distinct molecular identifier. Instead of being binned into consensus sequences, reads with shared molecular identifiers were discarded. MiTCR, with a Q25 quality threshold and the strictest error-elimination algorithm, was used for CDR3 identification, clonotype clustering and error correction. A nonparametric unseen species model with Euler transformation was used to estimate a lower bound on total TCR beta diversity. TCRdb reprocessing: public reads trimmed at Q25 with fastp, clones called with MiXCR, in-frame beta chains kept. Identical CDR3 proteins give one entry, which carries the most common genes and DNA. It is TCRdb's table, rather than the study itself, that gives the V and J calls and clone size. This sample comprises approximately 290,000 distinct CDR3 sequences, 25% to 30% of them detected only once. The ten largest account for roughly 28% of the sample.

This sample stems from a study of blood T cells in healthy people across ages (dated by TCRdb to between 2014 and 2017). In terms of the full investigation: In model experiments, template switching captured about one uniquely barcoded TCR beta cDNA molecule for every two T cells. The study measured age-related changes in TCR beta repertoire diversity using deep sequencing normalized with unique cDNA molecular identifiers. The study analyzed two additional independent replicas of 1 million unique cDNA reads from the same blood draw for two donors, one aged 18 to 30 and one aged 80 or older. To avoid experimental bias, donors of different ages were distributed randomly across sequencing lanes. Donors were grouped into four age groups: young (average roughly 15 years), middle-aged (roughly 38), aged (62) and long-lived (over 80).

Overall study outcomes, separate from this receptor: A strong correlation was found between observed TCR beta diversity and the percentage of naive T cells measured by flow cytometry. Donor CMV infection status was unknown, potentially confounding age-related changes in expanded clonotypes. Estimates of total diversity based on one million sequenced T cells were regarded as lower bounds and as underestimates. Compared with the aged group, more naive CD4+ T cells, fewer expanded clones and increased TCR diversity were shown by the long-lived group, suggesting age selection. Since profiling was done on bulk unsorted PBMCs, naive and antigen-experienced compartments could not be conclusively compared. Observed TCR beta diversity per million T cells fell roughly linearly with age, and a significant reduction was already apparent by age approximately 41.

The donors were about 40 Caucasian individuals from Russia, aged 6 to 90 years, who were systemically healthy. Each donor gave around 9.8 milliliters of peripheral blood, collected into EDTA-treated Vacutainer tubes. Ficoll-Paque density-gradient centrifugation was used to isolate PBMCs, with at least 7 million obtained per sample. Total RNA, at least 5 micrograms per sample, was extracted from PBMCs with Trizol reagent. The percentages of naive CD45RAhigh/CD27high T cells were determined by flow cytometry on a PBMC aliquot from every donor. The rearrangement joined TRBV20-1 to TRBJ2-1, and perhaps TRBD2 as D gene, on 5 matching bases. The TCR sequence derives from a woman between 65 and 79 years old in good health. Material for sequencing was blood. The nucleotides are TGCAGTGCTAGGGACGGGCATGCGGGTTCCTACAATGAGCAGTTCTTC. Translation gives CSARDGHAGSYNEQFF.